Presented here are 17 T cell receptor beta chains from one specimen sequenced in a study of blood T cells in healthy people across ages. Combining a sample-barcoded 5' primer with a J-beta primer mix, a second PCR ran for roughly 7 to 12 cycles. TCRdb processed the 5' RACE reads anew with MiXCR; each CDR3 protein has one entry. Of roughly 1,500,000 distinct CDR3 sequences in the sample, 34% were seen once. The sample taken for sequencing was blood. The source is a woman younger than 45 in good health.

V gene TRBV5-6 combines with J gene TRBJ2-1; TRBD1 agrees at 10 bases. This CDR3 contains 13 residues. Germline V lookup: CDR1 SGHDT, CDR2 YYEEEE. With 1 base clipped from V and 12 bases from J, the junction kept 4 bases outside the gene matches. The CDR3 nucleotides read TGTGCCAGCAGCTTGCTCGGGACAGGGGTGCAGTTCTTC. Amino acid sequence: CASSLLGTGVQFF.

CDR3: CASSLSSSGAAETQYF. DNA of the CDR3: TGTGCCAGCAGCTTATCTTCTAGCGGGGCCGCGGAGACCCAGTACTTC. This chain connects TRBV7-8 to TRBJ2-5; 9 bases fit TRBD2. The V gene's germline CDR1 is SGHVS and CDR2 FQNEAQ. Trimming cost V 2 bases and J 5 bases; bases outside gene matches: 9. The CDR3 totals 16 residues. Drawing the rest from reference TRBV7-8 and TRBJ2-5, the complete variable domain is GAGVSQSPRYKVAKRGQDVALRCDPISGHVSLFWYQQALGQGPEFLTYFQNEAQLDKSGLPSDRFFAERPEGSVSTLKIQRTQQEDSAVYLCASSLSSSGAAETQYFGPGTRLLVL.

This chain uses TRBV6-6 with TRBJ1-1, with TRBD1 matching over 8 bases. The CDR3 runs to 16 residues. V lost 11 bases to trimming and J lost 5 bases; unmatched junction nucleotides: 19. CDR1 and CDR2 from the germline V gene are MNHNY and SVGAGI (reference sequence). CDR3 amino acids: CAVKDHTGGMETEAFF. The CDR3 bases are TGTGCCGTAAAGGATCATACAGGGGGAATGGAAACTGAAGCTTTCTTT.

Comments on this clonotype: This may be a read error: a much more frequent sequence differs by one nucleotide. This sequence joins TRBV18 and TRBJ1-1; 8 bases line up with TRBD1. CDR1 and CDR2 from the germline V gene are KGHSH and LQKENI. The CDR3 sequence is 15 residues long. The CDR3 spells CACSPRDRRVVEAFF. CDR3 coding DNA: TGTGCCTGCTCACCAAGGGACAGGCGGGTCGTTGAAGCTTTCTTT.

The V and J genes are TRBV7-9 and TRBJ1-5, with unresolved D. Germline V gene data show CDR1 as SEHNR and CDR2 as FQNEAQ (reference sequence). The germline V and J ends were trimmed by 5 bases and 3 bases, with 11 bases remaining between them. This CDR3 region has 14 residues. This CDR3 is CASSVDVNNQPQHF. The CDR3, as DNA: TGTGCCAGCAGCGTCGACGTAAACAATCAGCCCCAGCATTTT.

This clonotype was recorded a few times. This chain uses TRBV5-1 with TRBJ1-1; 7 bases are a match to TRBD1. The germline V gene has CDR1 SGHRS and CDR2 YFSETQ. V shed 4 bases and J 3 bases; nucleotides not matched to a gene: 3. CDR3 size: 13 residues. The chain's CDR3 is CASSAGQDTEAFF. The CDR3 bases are TGCGCCAGCAGCGCTGGACAGGACACTGAAGCTTTCTTT.

This clonotype appeared many times. V usage is TRBV9 and J usage is TRBJ2-1; 10 nucleotides align to TRBD2. This CDR3 spans 15 amino acids. Germline V CDR1 and CDR2: SGDLS, YYNGEE. The V gene end was trimmed by 3 bases and the J gene end by 9 bases; junction bases not matched to a gene: 9. The chain's CDR3 is CASSESGRASLEQFF. In DNA, the CDR3 is TGTGCCAGCAGCGAGAGCGGGAGGGCCTCGCTTGAGCAGTTCTTC.

V is TRBV12-1 and J is TRBJ2-3; whether TRBD2, the table's D call, matches the DNA was not checked. TRBV12-1 is annotated as a pseudogene. The CDR3 sequence is 19 residues long. Written as DNA, the CDR3 is TGTGCCAGCAGCTTAGGGGGACTAGCGGGGACTCCAGAGACAGATACGCAGTATTTT. It yields the protein CASSLGGLAGTPETDTQYF.

This chain connects TRBV7-6 to TRBJ1-4, with 7 bases aligning to TRBD1. V trimming: 5 bases; J trimming: 0 bases; junction bases outside the gene matches: 12. Germline CDR1 and CDR2: SGHVS and FNYEAQ. The CDR3 runs 18 residues. The CDR3 spells CASSGDSDTDATNEKLFF. The CDR3 nucleotides are TGTGCCAGCAGCGGGGACAGCGATACAGATGCAACTAATGAAAAACTGTTTTTT. Supplemented by reference TRBV7-6 and TRBJ1-4, the full variable domain reads GAGVSQSPRYKVTKRGQDVALRCDPISGHVSLYWYRQALGQGPEFLTYFNYEAQQDKSGLPNDRFSAERPEGSISTLTIQRTEQRDSAMYRCASSGDSDTDATNEKLFFGSGTQLSVL.

This clonotype was seen a few times. The V and J genes are TRBV4-1 and TRBJ2-1, with D hard to call. The CDR3 is made up of 13 amino acids. V shed 1 base and J shed 15 bases, with 16 bases lying between them. Germline CDR1 and CDR2: MGHRA and YSYEKL. CDR3: CASSQAHPGRRFF. The CDR3 DNA reads TGCGCCAGCAGCCAAGCCCATCCCGGACGTCGGTTCTTC.

The V call is TRBV29-1, the J call TRBJ2-5; possible D gene TRBD1, 5 bases. Germline CDR1 SQVTM, CDR2 ANQGSEA. The CDR3 sequence is 13 residues long. The V gene lost 2 bases and the J gene lost 3 bases, with 10 bases spanning the gap. This chain's CDR3 is CSVESGYEETQYF. As DNA, the CDR3 is TGCAGCGTTGAATCAGGGTACGAAGAGACCCAGTACTTC. Full variable domain (remainder filled in from reference TRBV29-1 and TRBJ2-5): SAVISQKPSRDICQRGTSLTIQCQVDSQVTMMFWYRQQPGQSLTLIATANQGSEATYESGFVIDKFPISRPNLTFSTLTVSNMSPEDSSIYLCSVESGYEETQYFGPGTRLLVL.

The genes are TRBV6-1 and TRBJ2-1; TRBD2 matches 14 bases. CDR3 length equals 19 residues. Unmatched junction bases numbered 13, after V lost 5 bases and J lost 4 bases. Per the germline V gene, CDR1 is MNHNS and CDR2 is SASEGT. The CDR3 sequence is CASSRTSGRSGAGYNEQFF. The CDR3 DNA reads TGTGCCAGCAGTAGGACTAGCGGGAGGTCCGGGGCGGGGTACAATGAGCAGTTCTTC.

The chain recombines TRBV9 with TRBJ2-1; 8 bases are a match to TRBD2. Looked up from germline, CDR1 is SGDLS and CDR2 is YYNGEE. This CDR3 has 16 amino acids. The V segment lost 4 bases and the J segment 5 bases; nucleotides outside the gene matches: 11. The DNA for the CDR3 is TGTGCCAGCAGCCCCCGTGGTGCGGGAGGCGACAATGAGCAGTTCTTC. Its protein is CASSPRGAGGDNEQFF.

This chain links TRBV15 with TRBJ1-2; perhaps TRBD1 as D (6 bases). The V gene lost 1 base and the J gene lost 7 bases, with 13 bases spanning the gap. Per the germline V gene, CDR1 is LNHNV and CDR2 is YYDKDF (reference sequence). The CDR3 is 14 amino acids. The chain's CDR3 is CATSRVGDKSGYTF. CDR3 DNA: TGTGCCACCAGCAGAGTTGGGGACAAGAGTGGCTACACCTTC.

The genes are TRBV3-1 and TRBJ1-1, with 10 bases fitting TRBD1. Unmatched junction bases numbered 6, after V lost 1 base and J lost 7 bases. Germline V CDR1 and CDR2: LGHDT, YNNKEL (reference sequence). The length of the CDR3 is 15 residues. The CDR3 region has the DNA TGTGCCAGCAGCCAAGCTGGGACAGGGGCTCTTGAAGCTTTCTTT. It specifies CASSQAGTGALEAFF.

This clonotype was counted many times. V usage is TRBV29-1 and J usage is TRBJ1-2; 8 bases line up with TRBD1. Germline CDR1 reads SQVTM; CDR2 reads ANQGSEA. This CDR3 region has 12 residues. The trim removed 4 bases at V and 7 bases at J, leaving 5 bases unmatched. The CDR3 bases are TGCAGCGTTGCAGGACAGGGCCTTGGCTACACCTTC. It translates to CSVAGQGLGYTF.

This clonotype was observed a handful of times. The rearrangement links TRBV7-7 to TRBJ2-1, with 13 nucleotides matching TRBD2. Germline V gene sequence: CDR1 SSHAT, CDR2 FNYEAQ (reference sequence). After removal of 5 bases from V and 7 bases from J, the junction contained 11 bases not matched to a gene. This CDR3 has 17 amino acids. The CDR3 sequence: CASSLGTSGILRNEQFF. CDR3 coding DNA: TGTGCCAGCAGCCTTGGGACTAGCGGGATCCTGAGGAATGAGCAGTTCTTC.